The TCR beta chain described here comes from a study of a mutant IDH1 vaccine in newly diagnosed glioma. Whole-study context: Previous care, which was radiotherapy, temozolomide, or both, most often involved both. Points from the study as a whole: Researchers report vaccine-induced immune responses in about 93% of patients.

This CDR3 has 19 amino acids. CDR1 SNHLY and CDR2 FYNNEI come from the germline V gene. Trimming removed 2 bases at V and 2 bases at J, with 24 bases between. Concerning this clone itself: Its matching antigen is unknown.

Time point described: week 35, safety follow-up. Topical imiquimod was applied with each vaccine dose, which held 300 ug of mutant IDH1 20-mer peptide. This table comes from immunoSEQ multiplex PCR, and its TCRdb copy is limited to in-frame clones, with some not included. The sample holds around 57,000 clones, 84% seen once. This rearrangement joins TRBV2 to TRBJ1-1; possibly TRBD1 for D (5 bases). The receptor was derived from a man aged 25 to 45 with glioma. The sample here was PBMCs, taken from a glioma patient whose treatment included an IDH1 peptide vaccine. The CDR3 loop reads CASSEFAFGGVGINTEAFF. In DNA form, the CDR3 reads TGTGCCAGCAGTGAATTTGCCTTCGGAGGGGTAGGTATCAACACTGAAGCTTTCTTT.